A single sample is the source of the 13 T cell receptor beta chains below, sequenced in a study of breast tumors, draining lymph nodes, adjacent tissues. In TCRdb, the multiplex PCR reads were re-called with MiXCR into one record per CDR3 protein. The sample shows tens of thousands of distinct CDR3 sequences, around three fifths of them seen only once. The sequencing sample was made of breast tumor tissue. The receptors were gathered from a female donor with breast cancer. Some clones in this sample may be carry-over from other donors' samples.

At least ten counts were recorded for this clonotype. The genes are TRBV7-2 and TRBJ1-1; D gene ambiguous. Germline V gene sequence: CDR1 SGHTA, CDR2 FQGNSA. The CDR3 is made up of 14 amino acids. Trimming cost V 5 bases and J 4 bases, with 14 bases left between them. Here the CDR3 DNA reads TGTGCCAGCAGCCATACTCGGAGGGCCACTGAAGCTTTCTTT. Its translation: CASSHTRRATEAFF. The whole variable domain, remainder taken from reference TRBV7-2 and TRBJ1-1, is GAGVSQSPSNKVTEKGKDVELRCDPISGHTALYWYRQSLGQGLEFLIYFQGNSAPDKSGLPSDRFSAERTGGSVSTLTIQRTQQEDSAVYLCASSHTRRATEAFFGQGTRLTVV.

CDR3 in DNA: TGTGCCAGCAGCTGGGGGGGGTACCAGCCCCAGCATTTT. Protein product: CASSWGGYQPQHF. This rearrangement joins TRBV7-8 to TRBJ1-5; a possible D gene is TRBD1 (5 bases). CDR3 length: 13 amino acids. Germline V gene sequence: CDR1 SGHVS, CDR2 FQNEAQ. Trimming left V 4 bases short and J 7 bases short, with 11 bases between.

The rearrangement uses TRBV7-9 and TRBJ1-3; a weak D match, TRBD1 (6 bases). The germline V gene encodes CDR1 SEHNR and CDR2 FQNEAQ (reference sequence). V lost 4 bases to trimming and J lost 0 bases, with 10 bases between them. The CDR3 has 15 amino acids. CDR3 protein: CASSYDRSSGNTIYF. The CDR3 DNA reads TGTGCCAGCAGCTACGACAGGTCCTCTGGAAACACCATATATTTT.

This clonotype was counted many times. The genes are TRBV7-2 and TRBJ2-5; D is unresolved. Deletions cut 5 bases from V and 1 base from J, with 5 bases between. The CDR3 covers 12 residues. Germline loops: CDR1 SGHTA, CDR2 FQGNSA. CDR3 DNA sequence: TGTGCCAGCAGCCTGTTCCAAGAGACCCAGTACTTC. Its translation is CASSLFQETQYF.

This clonotype was observed many times. The V call is TRBV7-2, the J call TRBJ2-1; D could derive from TRBD1 or TRBD2 (6 bases each). Trimming removed 7 bases at V and 2 bases at J, with 12 bases between. There are 14 residues in the CDR3. Germline CDR1 is SGHTA and CDR2 is FQGNSA. CDR3 sequence (DNA): TGTGCCAGCACGGGCCGGGGGCCCTACAATGAGCAGTTCTTC. This translates into CASTGRGPYNEQFF.

Ten or more counts support this clonotype. This sequence joins TRBV4-1 and TRBJ2-7, with 11 nucleotides matching TRBD2. After removal of 2 bases from V and 6 bases from J, the junction contained 12 bases not matched to a gene. The CDR3 runs 17 residues. Per the germline V gene, CDR1 is MGHRA and CDR2 is YSYEKL. The DNA of the CDR3 is TGCGCCAGCAGCCAAACCGAATCCCTTGGACTAGCGGGCGAGCAGTACTTC. Translated, it gives CASSQTESLGLAGEQYF.

The chain is built from TRBV6-5 and TRBJ2-7; 13 bases match TRBD2. In germline, CDR1 is MNHEY, CDR2 SVGAGI. The CDR3 contains 14 residues. V was clipped by 5 bases and J by 6 bases; unmatched bases: 4. CDR3 loop: CASSGTSGTREQYF. CDR3 sequence (DNA): TGTGCCAGCAGTGGGACTAGCGGGACTCGCGAGCAGTACTTC.

Only one count was recorded for this clonotype. V and J are TRBV6-5 and TRBJ2-2; TRBD2 matches 9 bases. Germline loops: CDR1 MNHEY, CDR2 SVGAGI. The CDR3 has 15 residues. The V segment lost 7 bases and the J segment 0 bases; nucleotides outside the gene matches: 3. CDR3 sequence (DNA): TGTGCCAGCAAACTAGCGGGTACGAACACCGGGGAGCTGTTTTTT. Its protein is CASKLAGTNTGELFF.

A note on this clonotype: An end of the junction differs from the germline gene, which may be a read error. The V and J genes are TRBV7-2 and TRBJ2-5; 9 bases map to TRBD1. This CDR3 contains 15 residues. Germline CDR1 SGHTA, CDR2 FQGNSA. This CDR3 reads CASSRYTGGEETQHF. The CDR3 DNA follows: TGTGCCAGCAGCCGATACACAGGGGGCGAAGAGACCCAGCATTTC. Full variable domain (remainder filled in from reference TRBV7-2 and TRBJ2-5): GAGVSQSPSNKVTEKGKDVELRCDPISGHTALYWYRQSLGQGLEFLIYFQGNSAPDKSGLPSDRFSAERTGGSVSTLTIQRTQQEDSAVYLCASSRYTGGEETQHFGPGTRLLVL.

A word on this clonotype: One end of the junction is discordant with germline, which a read error may explain. The rearrangement links TRBV2 to TRBJ2-2, with D possibly being TRBD2 (5 bases). This CDR3 region has 14 residues. Germline assignment: CDR1 SNHLY and CDR2 FYNNEI. The CDR3 coding sequence is TGCGCCAGCTCCGAAGACACTAACACCGGGGAGCCGTTTTTT. The encoded protein is CASSEDTNTGEPFF.

This clonotype was picked up many times. The chain recombines TRBV4-3 with TRBJ1-4; D not certain. The V gene's germline CDR1 is LGHNA and CDR2 YSLEER. This CDR3 is built from 15 residues. The germline V and J ends were trimmed by 0 bases and 5 bases, with 10 bases remaining between them. CDR3 sequence reads: CASSQDLEENEKLFF. CDR3 nucleotides: TGCGCCAGCAGCCAAGATCTAGAAGAGAATGAAAAACTGTTTTTT.

This clonotype was counted many times. Here the CDR3 reads CASSQDPSGTGTGELFF. The DNA of the CDR3 is TGCGCCAGCAGCCAAGATCCTTCCGGGACTGGCACCGGGGAGCTGTTTTTT. The chain is built from TRBV4-3 and TRBJ2-2; D perhaps matches TRBD2 (6 bases). The CDR3 is 17 residues long. Trimming took off 0 bases at V and 4 bases at J, with 15 bases between the two ends. Per the germline V gene, CDR1 is LGHNA and CDR2 is YSLEER.

Details on this clonotype: No conserved phenylalanine or tryptophan ends this CDR3, so it is likely a read error. The chain carries TRBV11-2 and TRBJ1-2; weak D call: TRBD1 (6 bases). The CDR3 loop spans 18 amino acids. The V end lost 2 bases, the J end lost 1 base, and 20 bases lay between the germline ends. Germline V gene lookup returns CDR1 SGHAT and CDR2 FQNNGV. The CDR3 protein is CASSLPRGGEQGNYGYTL. The DNA of the CDR3 is TGTGCCAGCAGCTTACCAAGGGGTGGCGAACAGGGTAACTATGGCTACACCCTC.